The TCR beta chain under discussion was sequenced for a study of blood T cell repertoires in COVID-19. Study information: The United States, Italy and Spain were the sources of the acute and convalescent COVID-19 samples. T cells, B-cell-depleted T cells, or PBMCs provided the cDNA or gDNA that served as material.

Only a few counts were recorded for this clone. In the authors' workflow: Amplification with reference gene primers provided the estimates of nucleated cell counts. Some clones are missing from TCRdb's copy, which holds only in-frame ones; the method was immunoSEQ multiplex PCR. The D gene and trimming were derived from the DNA, and the V and J assignments and clone size from that table. The sample includes 230,000 or so clones, roughly 84% seen only once; the top ten take about 20%. The source of this sequence is a man under 40 with active or convalescent COVID-19. Sequenced input: peripheral blood.

CDR3 sequence: CARSPRLATSTDTQYF. Written as DNA, the CDR3 is TGTGCCAGAAGCCCGCGGCTAGCGACTAGCACAGATACGCAGTATTTT. The chain couples TRBV5-3 to TRBJ2-3; D is perhaps TRBD2 (6 bases). TRBV5-3 falls under the ORF class, with uncertain function. This CDR3 is built from 16 residues. V lost 4 bases to trimming and J lost 0 bases, with 15 bases between them.